One sample yielded the 16 T cell receptor beta chains listed below, sequenced in a study of shared clonotypes between healthy human individuals. This table comes from immunoSEQ multiplex PCR, and its TCRdb copy is limited to in-frame clones, with some not included. This sample has roughly 2.5 million clones, with more than 90% found just once. Sequences were obtained from naive CD4+ T cells sorted from blood. The subset was: CD45RA+ positively selected. The receptors here all came from a man in his late teens or twenties in good health.

CDR3 protein: CAWSLTSGGGYTQYF. The CDR3 DNA is TGTGCCTGGAGTTTGACTAGCGGGGGAGGGTATACGCAGTATTTT. This rearrangement joins TRBV30 to TRBJ2-3; 12 bases match TRBD2. The CDR3 runs 15 residues. The germline gives CDR1 GTSNPN, CDR2 SVGIG (reference sequence). J lost 7 bases, V lost 2 bases, and 7 bases had no gene match.

The chain joins TRBV7-9 to TRBJ2-7; D perhaps matches TRBD1 (5 bases). Trimming removed 3 bases from V and 2 bases from J, with 8 bases in between. The CDR3 is made up of 13 amino acids. Germline V gene lookup returns CDR1 SEHNR and CDR2 FQNEAQ (reference sequence). In DNA, the CDR3 is TGTGCCAGCAGCTTCAGGACAACCTACGAGCAGTACTTC. It is translated as CASSFRTTYEQYF. Drawing the rest from reference TRBV7-9 and TRBJ2-7, the complete variable domain is DTGVSQNPRHKITKRGQNVTFRCDPISEHNRLYWYRQTLGQGPEFLTYFQNEAQLEKSRLLSDRFSAERPKGSFSTLEIQRTEQGDSAMYLCASSFRTTYEQYFGPGTRLTVT.

This chain connects TRBV15 to TRBJ2-4; no reliable D call. CDR1 is LNHNV and CDR2 is YYDKDF in the germline V gene (reference sequence). The CDR3 is 14 residues long. Trimming took off 5 bases at V and 0 bases at J, with 8 bases between the two ends. The CDR3 sequence is CATSGPEAKNIQYF. The CDR3 bases are TGTGCCACCAGCGGCCCCGAAGCCAAAAACATTCAGTACTTC.

The chain carries TRBV19 and TRBJ1-6, with D perhaps TRBD1 (5 bases). Trimming cost V 6 bases and J 7 bases, with 25 bases left between them. The V gene's germline CDR1 is LNHDA and CDR2 SQIVND (reference sequence). The CDR3 loop spans 18 amino acids. The CDR3: CASSGVGREGTLNSPLHF. In nucleotides, the CDR3 is TGTGCCAGTAGCGGAGTTGGTCGAGAGGGGACTCTGAATTCACCCCTCCACTTT. The full variable domain, completed using reference TRBV19 and TRBJ1-6, is DGGITQSPKYLFRKEGQNVTLSCEQNLNHDAMYWYRQDPGQGLRLIYYSQIVNDFQKGDIAEGYSVSREKKESFPLTVTSAQKNPTAFYLCASSGVGREGTLNSPLHFGNGTRLTVT.

This chain joins TRBV7-2 and TRBJ1-2, with unresolved D. Trimming removed 1 base from V and 4 bases from J, with 16 bases in between. In germline, CDR1 is SGHTA, CDR2 FQGNSA. The CDR3 spans 16 residues. The CDR3 DNA is TGTGCCAGCAGCTTAGAAATTGGGGTCTCCAGCTATGGCTACACCTTC. Its translation: CASSLEIGVSSYGYTF.

The J gene is TRBJ2-1, the V gene TRBV11-3; TRBD2 matches 13 bases. V lost 1 base and J lost 4; bases outside the gene matches: 4. The germline gives CDR1 SGHNT, CDR2 YENEEA. This CDR3 is 17 amino acids long. CDR3 DNA sequence: TGTGCCAGCAGCTTAGGGTTACTAGCGGGAGGGTACAATGAGCAGTTCTTC. It codes for CASSLGLLAGGYNEQFF.

The J gene is TRBJ1-1, the V gene TRBV28; D gene unclear. The germline V gene has CDR1 MDHEN and CDR2 SYDVKM. V dropped 4 bases and J dropped 8 bases, with 11 bases sitting between them. This CDR3 has 12 amino acids. CDR3 in amino acids: CASSYGRAEAFF. CDR3 DNA sequence: TGTGCCAGCAGTTATGGGAGGGCCGAAGCTTTCTTT.

This chain uses TRBV27 with TRBJ2-7, with D perhaps matching TRBD1 (6 bases). The CDR3 contains 14 residues. V lost 0 bases, J lost 2 bases, and 8 bases lay in between. CDR1 MNHEY and CDR2 SMNVEV come from the germline V gene (reference sequence). The CDR3 DNA reads as TGTGCCAGCAGTTTATCCCGGACAGCCTACGAGCAGTACTTC. Amino acid sequence: CASSLSRTAYEQYF.

The CDR3 here is CASSRLRAENEKLFF. The CDR3 nucleotides read TGTGCCAGTAGTCGGCTCAGGGCGGAGAATGAAAAACTGTTTTTT. The rearrangement uses TRBV19 and TRBJ1-4; D possibly corresponds to TRBD1 (5 bases). V shed 5 bases and J shed 5 bases, with 15 bases lying between them. The CDR3 has 15 amino acids. The germline CDR1 and CDR2 sequences are LNHDA and SQIVND (reference sequence).

The chain couples TRBV12-1 to TRBJ2-2; TRBD1 was called by the table and not checked on the DNA. TRBV12-1 is an annotated pseudogene. CDR3 length: 15 residues. The CDR3 loop reads CASSFGDRGTGELFF. Written as DNA, the CDR3 is TGTGCCAGCAGCTTTGGAGACAGGGGGACCGGGGAGCTGTTTTTT.

The chain has TRBV5-1 and TRBJ2-3; no firm D call. The CDR3 runs 14 residues. V lost 4 bases, J lost 1 base, and 10 bases lay in between. In germline, CDR1 is SGHRS, CDR2 YFSETQ. CDR3 DNA: TGCGCCAGCAGCATAATAGAGGGCACAGATACGCAGTATTTT. Its translation: CASSIIEGTDTQYF.

The chain links TRBV30 to TRBJ2-3; D ambiguous. Trimming left V 8 bases short and J 1 base short, with 13 bases between. The germline gives CDR1 GTSNPN, CDR2 SVGIG (reference sequence). The CDR3 sequence is 13 residues long. The CDR3 DNA reads TGTGCCCGTGGTCGCGGACGCACAGATACGCAGTATTTT. This codes for CARGRGRTDTQYF. The full variable domain, in which reference TRBV30 and TRBJ2-3 provide the parts outside the CDR3, is SQTIHQWPATLVQPVGSPLSLECTVEGTSNPNLYWYRQAAGRGLQLLFYSVGIGQISSEVPQNLSASRPQDRQFILSSKKLLLSDSGFYLCARGRGRTDTQYFGPGTRLTVL.

The gene calls are TRBV27 and TRBJ2-3; 10 bases map to TRBD1. The CDR3 loop spans 15 amino acids. V lost 3 bases, J lost 3 bases, and 3 bases stayed unmatched. The germline gives CDR1 MNHEY, CDR2 SMNVEV (reference sequence). CDR3 coding DNA: TGTGCCAGCAGTTTGATGGGACAGGGGACAGATACGCAGTATTTT. Encoded protein: CASSLMGQGTDTQYF.

CDR3 coding DNA: TGTGCCTGGAGGGCTTATTCGGGATGGAATGAGCAGTTCTTC. This codes for CAWRAYSGWNEQFF. The chain recombines TRBV30 with TRBJ2-1; D is possibly TRBD2 (5 bases). There are 14 residues in the CDR3. With 3 bases removed from V and 7 bases from J, the gap between germline ends came to 16 bases. The germline V gene encodes CDR1 GTSNPN and CDR2 SVGIG (reference sequence).

This clone was observed a single time. J is TRBJ1-4 and V is TRBV4-3; D ambiguous. The V and J ends lost 1 base and 8 bases respectively, with 8 bases between them. The CDR3 runs 13 residues. Germline V lookup: CDR1 LGHNA, CDR2 YSLEER. As DNA, the CDR3 is TGCGCCAGCAGCCAAGCCGGGGTGGAAAAACTGTTTTTT. Its protein is CASSQAGVEKLFF.

The rearrangement uses TRBV18 and TRBJ2-2, with 9 bases lining up with TRBD1. CDR3 length: 15 amino acids. V was clipped by 0 bases and J by 6 bases; unmatched bases: 2. CDR1 and CDR2 (germline): KGHSH, LQKENI. The DNA for the CDR3 is TGTGCCAGCTCACCACCGGGACAGGGTTCCGGGGAGCTGTTTTTT. Its translation: CASSPPGQGSGELFF.